Shown below are 16 T cell receptor beta chains from a single sample sequenced in a study of blood T cell repertoires in COVID-19. Assay used: immunoSEQ multiplex PCR; TCRdb lists only in-frame clones, some missing. The sample holds 100,000 to 150,000 clones, around 89% seen once. Sequencing was performed on peripheral blood. The receptors derive from a man aged 55-75 years with COVID-19, enrolled during active disease.

This chain connects TRBV19 to TRBJ1-4, with TRBD1 as a possible D gene (6 bases). Germline CDR1 reads LNHDA; CDR2 reads SQIVND (reference sequence). V lost 4 bases, J lost 7 bases, and 10 bases lay in between. This CDR3 is built from 13 residues. CDR3: CASSKNRVEKLFF. CDR3 sequence (DNA): TGTGCCAGTAGTAAAAACAGGGTTGAAAAACTGTTTTTT.

This clone was picked up a small number of times. V is TRBV7-3 and J is TRBJ2-7; D is perhaps TRBD2 (6 bases). V lost 4 bases, J lost 0 bases, and 10 bases lay in between. The germline CDR1 and CDR2 sequences are SGHTA and FQGTGA. This CDR3 comprises 14 residues. The CDR3 region is CASSSGDSSYEQYF. Here the CDR3 DNA reads TGTGCCAGCAGCTCCGGGGACTCCTCCTACGAGCAGTACTTC.

The chain carries TRBV3-1 (or the pseudogene TRBV3-2) and TRBJ1-4; possibly TRBD1 for D (5 bases). CDR1 and CDR2 (germline): LGHDT, YNNKEL (reference sequence). Trimming stripped 0 bases from V and 0 bases from J, with 5 bases between. The CDR3 is 15 residues long. The CDR3 here is CASSQETATNEKLFF. For the CDR3, the DNA is TGTGCCAGCAGCCAAGAGACAGCAACTAATGAAAAACTGTTTTTT.

This CDR3 reads CASSVDPSGGAKNEQFF. The CDR3, as DNA: TGTGCCAGCAGCGTAGACCCTAGCGGGGGGGCAAAAAATGAGCAGTTCTTC. This chain connects TRBV9 to TRBJ2-1; 12 bases are shared with TRBD2. Germline V CDR1 and CDR2: SGDLS, YYNGEE. The CDR3 length is 17 residues. V dropped 0 bases and J dropped 7; count of bases not matched to a gene: 8.

J is TRBJ2-1 and V is TRBV18; 9 nucleotides agree with TRBD2. The V and J ends lost 3 bases and 10 bases, in that order; junction bases with no gene match: 7. CDR3 length: 14 amino acids. The germline V gene has CDR1 KGHSH and CDR2 LQKENI. CDR3 sequence: CASSPGTSSQEQFF. For the CDR3, the DNA is TGTGCCAGCTCACCCGGGACTAGCTCTCAGGAGCAGTTCTTC.

This chain connects TRBV7-3 to TRBJ1-1; D might be TRBD1 (6 bases). The CDR3 contains 14 residues. V was cut by 5 bases and J by 1 base, with 11 bases left in between. CDR1 is SGHTA and CDR2 is FQGTGA in the germline V gene. The CDR3 nucleotides are TGTGCCAGCAGCACGGGACAACCGAACACTGAAGCTTTCTTT. It translates to CASSTGQPNTEAFF.

V usage is TRBV27 and J usage is TRBJ2-3, with D tentatively TRBD1 (5 bases). Germline loops: CDR1 MNHEY, CDR2 SMNVEV (reference sequence). The V end was cut by 7 bases, the J end by 5 bases, with 13 bases between. CDR3 length: 13 residues. The CDR3 DNA sequence: TGTGCCAGCACCAGGGTGGGTAAAGATACGCAGTATTTT. It translates to CASTRVGKDTQYF.

The chain couples TRBV19 to TRBJ1-1; possible D gene TRBD1, 5 bases. The CDR3 has 13 residues. Trimming removed 9 bases from V and 4 bases from J, with 15 bases in between. Germline CDR1 LNHDA, CDR2 SQIVND (reference sequence). CDR3 amino acids: CASREEGTTEAFF. CDR3 nucleotide sequence: TGTGCCAGCCGGGAGGAGGGGACCACTGAAGCTTTCTTT. Filled out from reference TRBV19 and TRBJ1-1, the complete variable domain reads DGGITQSPKYLFRKEGQNVTLSCEQNLNHDAMYWYRQDPGQGLRLIYYSQIVNDFQKGDIAEGYSVSREKKESFPLTVTSAQKNPTAFYLCASREEGTTEAFFGQGTRLTVV.

The chain carries TRBV19 and TRBJ1-2; D perhaps matches TRBD1 (5 bases). V was pared by 5 bases and J by 5 bases, with 21 bases between. The germline gives CDR1 LNHDA, CDR2 SQIVND (reference sequence). This CDR3 is 16 amino acids long. CDR3 in amino acids: CASSRSAQGKEYGYTF. Written as DNA, the CDR3 is TGTGCCAGTAGTCGGTCTGCGCAGGGTAAAGAATATGGCTACACCTTC.

This chain joins TRBV6-6 and TRBJ1-2; D is uncertain. This CDR3 comprises 14 residues. The V end lost 0 bases, the J end lost 5 bases, and 10 bases lay between the germline ends. The germline CDR1 and CDR2 sequences are MNHNY and SVGAGI (reference sequence). The CDR3 DNA sequence: TGTGCCAGCAGTTACTCGAGCCCGGGTTATGGCTACACCTTC. The encoded protein is CASSYSSPGYGYTF.

This chain links TRBV19 with TRBJ1-5; TRBD1 might be the D (6 bases). V gave up 3 bases and J gave up 3 bases, with 9 bases separating them. CDR1 is LNHDA, CDR2 SQIVND, per germline (reference sequence). This CDR3 comprises 14 residues. CDR3 nucleotides: TGTGCCAGTAGTATTGGGGGCCCCAATCAGCCCCAGCATTTT. Protein: CASSIGGPNQPQHF. Looking up the rest from reference TRBV19 and TRBJ1-5 gives the full variable domain: DGGITQSPKYLFRKEGQNVTLSCEQNLNHDAMYWYRQDPGQGLRLIYYSQIVNDFQKGDIAEGYSVSREKKESFPLTVTSAQKNPTAFYLCASSIGGPNQPQHFGDGTRLSIL.

This clone was picked up a small number of times. The rearrangement uses TRBV3-1 (or the pseudogene TRBV3-2) and TRBJ1-6; 7 bases are shared with TRBD1. The CDR3 extends over 16 amino acids. Trimming removed 1 base from V and 10 bases from J; junction bases left unmatched: 10. Germline V gene data show CDR1 as LGHDT and CDR2 as YNNKEL (reference sequence). The chain's CDR3 is CASSQAETGLWSPLHF. CDR3 sequence (DNA): TGTGCCAGCAGCCAAGCTGAGACAGGGTTGTGGTCACCCCTCCACTTT.

V usage is TRBV5-4 and J usage is TRBJ1-4, with D perhaps matching TRBD1 (6 bases). The germline CDR1 and CDR2 sequences are SGHNT and YYREEE (reference sequence). The CDR3 spans 15 residues. Trimming removed 3 bases at V and 8 bases at J, with 17 bases between. CDR3 nucleotides: TGTGCCAGCAGCTCGGGGGGGCGAGGAGGCGAAAAACTGTTTTTT. Amino acid sequence: CASSSGGRGGEKLFF. Supplemented by reference TRBV5-4 and TRBJ1-4, the full variable domain reads ETGVTQSPTHLIKTRGQQVTLRCSSQSGHNTVSWYQQALGQGPQFIFQYYREEENGRGNFPPRFSGLQFPNYSSELNVNALELDDSALYLCASSSGGRGGEKLFFGSGTQLSVL.

This clone has just one count. The chain is built from TRBV5-4 and TRBJ2-5; 8 bases are shared with TRBD1. The V gene's germline CDR1 is SGHNT and CDR2 YYREEE (reference sequence). The junction had 5 bases not matched to a gene; V was cut back by 4 bases and J by 6 bases. The CDR3 has 13 residues. CDR3 loop: CASSTDRGQTQYF. CDR3 DNA sequence: TGTGCCAGCAGCACCGACAGGGGACAGACCCAGTACTTC.

This clone came up a few times. The gene calls are TRBV7-9 and TRBJ1-4; 12 bases are shared with TRBD1. The length of the CDR3 is 17 residues. Germline V gene data show CDR1 as SEHNR and CDR2 as FQNEAQ (reference sequence). With 5 bases clipped from V and 8 bases from J, the junction kept 12 bases outside the gene matches. DNA for the CDR3: TGTGCCAGCAGCCCGGGGGCTTGGGACAGGGGGCAGGAAAAACTGTTTTTT. Its protein is CASSPGAWDRGQEKLFF.

The chain combines TRBV19 with TRBJ1-5; 8 nucleotides line up with TRBD1. CDR3 length equals 15 residues. Trimming at V came to 6 bases and at J to 2 bases, leaving 6 bases not matched to a gene. CDR1 is LNHDA, CDR2 SQIVND, per germline (reference sequence). This CDR3 reads CASSPRTGRNQPQHF. The CDR3 region has the DNA TGTGCCAGTAGCCCAAGGACAGGGCGCAATCAGCCCCAGCATTTT.